This TCR beta chain appears in the sequencing data of a study of neurological immune-mediated disorders. With 6 bases removed from V and 2 bases from J, the gap between germline ends came to 17 bases. The CDR3 contains 15 residues. The sample holds many counts of this clonotype. TCRdb processed the 5' RACE reads anew with MiXCR; each CDR3 protein has one entry. The table lists fewer than 80,000 distinct CDR3 sequences, around 4.8% of them singletons, with 3.4% in the top ten. The V gene is TRBV12-3 or TRBV12-4, the J gene TRBJ2-7, with a possible D match to TRBD1 (6 bases). Material for sequencing was PBMCs. This receptor was taken from a woman aged 45-65 years with multiple sclerosis. The CDR3 bases are TGTGCCAGCAGGCCCCAACAGGGTGCGGCCTACGAGCAGTACTTC. Encoded protein: CASRPQQGAAYEQYF.